These T cell receptor beta chains were read from a single sample in a study of shared T cell receptors in the human thymus. Only in-frame clones appear in the TCRdb table, and some are missing; sequencing was by immunoSEQ multiplex PCR. Of some 700,000 clones listed, more than 75% are singletons. The sample was also linked to a second study, of human thymus T cells.

The sample comprised thymocytes. Source of these receptors: a boy younger than two with a congenital heart defect. Both conserved end residues are part of each CDR3. The order of the fields is clone size, D gene, V gene, J gene, CDR3 DNA, CDR3 protein. D genes are given only for firm matches. The size entry is marked missing in some rows and otherwise reads once, few, many or a size class.

clone_size: NA
d_call: NA
v_call: TRBV23-1
j_call: TRBJ1-5
cdr3_nt: TGCGCCAGCAGTCACCCGCTGGCCATTGGACACCCCGCCGGTTTT
cdr3_aa: CASSHPLAIGHPAGF

clone_size: NA
d_call: NA
v_call: TRBV9
j_call: TRBJ2-2
cdr3_nt: TGTGCCAGCAGCCCCCTTGAGCGCCCCTACGGGGAGCTGTTTTTT
cdr3_aa: CASSPLERPYGELFF

clone_size: NA
d_call: TRBD2
v_call: TRBV11-3
j_call: TRBJ2-7
cdr3_nt: TGTGCCAGGAGCTTAGATGCAGCGGGAGTGCTATACGAGCAGTACTTC
cdr3_aa: CARSLDAAGVLYEQYF

clone_size: NA
d_call: TRBD2
v_call: TRBV6-1
j_call: TRBJ2-7
cdr3_nt: TGTGCCAGCAGTGAGCTTCCGGGACAGGGACTAGCGGGAGGTGGCGAGCAGTACTTC
cdr3_aa: CASSELPGQGLAGGGEQYF

clone_size: NA
d_call: TRBD2
v_call: TRBV4-1
j_call: TRBJ2-7
cdr3_nt: TGCGCCAGCAGCCGCATCGGGGTGGCGGGAGGCGGCGAAGAGCAGTACTTC
cdr3_aa: CASSRIGVAGGGEEQYF

clone_size: NA
d_call: TRBD1
v_call: TRBV30
j_call: TRBJ1-5
cdr3_nt: TGTGCCTGGAGTGTAGGTACAGGGGGCAAGGGCAATCAGCCCCAGCATTTT
cdr3_aa: CAWSVGTGGKGNQPQHF

clone_size: NA
d_call: NA
v_call: TRBV7-2
j_call: TRBJ2-7
cdr3_nt: TGTGCCAGCAGCTCTCAACAGGGCAAGCAGTACTTC
cdr3_aa: CASSSQQGKQYF

clone_size: few
d_call: TRBD2
v_call: TRBV5-6
j_call: TRBJ2-4
cdr3_nt: TGTGCCAGCACCTACCGACTAGCGCCTAAAAACATTCAGTACTTC
cdr3_aa: CASTYRLAPKNIQYF

clone_size: NA
d_call: TRBD2
v_call: TRBV11-2
j_call: TRBJ2-1
cdr3_nt: TGTGCCAGCAGCTTAGCCGTAGCGGGAGTGAGGTATGAGCAGTTCTTC
cdr3_aa: CASSLAVAGVRYEQFF

clone_size: NA
d_call: NA
v_call: TRBV30
j_call: TRBJ2-2
cdr3_nt: TGTGCCTGGAGTGTACGGGTTCTCAGGGACACCGGGGAGCTGTTTTTT
cdr3_aa: CAWSVRVLRDTGELFF

clone_size: once
d_call: TRBD2
v_call: TRBV7-2
j_call: TRBJ2-3
cdr3_nt: TGTGCCAGCAGCTTAGCATTCCTAGCGGGAGGGCCGGATACGCAGTATTTT
cdr3_aa: CASSLAFLAGGPDTQYF

clone_size: NA
d_call: TRBD1
v_call: TRBV5-3
j_call: TRBJ2-7
cdr3_nt: TGTGCCAGAAGCCTAAGGAGGACAGGGGTGGACTACGAGCAGTACTTC
cdr3_aa: CARSLRRTGVDYEQYF

clone_size: NA
d_call: NA
v_call: TRBV7-8
j_call: TRBJ1-2
cdr3_nt: TGTGCCAGCAGCTTAGGGAGACTCAGGGACTATGGCTACACCTTC
cdr3_aa: CASSLGRLRDYGYTF

clone_size: NA
d_call: TRBD1
v_call: TRBV28
j_call: TRBJ1-4
cdr3_nt: TGTGCCAGCAGCAATGACCGACAGGGGGGCAACCAAGTAACAGCAACTAATGAAAAACTGTTTTTT
cdr3_aa: CASSNDRQGGNQVTATNEKLFF

clone_size: NA
d_call: TRBD1
v_call: TRBV27
j_call: TRBJ2-7
cdr3_nt: TGTGCCAGCAGTTTATCAAGACCGGGACAGCGGATTTCCTACGAGCAGTACTTC
cdr3_aa: CASSLSRPGQRISYEQYF

clone_size: NA
d_call: NA
v_call: TRBV12-5
j_call: TRBJ2-1
cdr3_nt: TGTGCTAGTGGCCAATCCCCCCGACAGGAGCAGTTCTTC
cdr3_aa: CASGQSPRQEQFF

clone_size: NA
d_call: TRBD1
v_call: TRBV11-2
j_call: TRBJ1-2
cdr3_nt: TGTGCCAGCAGCACTTCACCGGACAGGGCCATCTATGGCTACACCTTC
cdr3_aa: CASSTSPDRAIYGYTF

clone_size: NA
d_call: NA
v_call: TRBV28
j_call: TRBJ1-1
cdr3_nt: TGTGCCAGCAGTTCATACCAGGTGGGCCTGAACACTGAAGCTTTCTTT
cdr3_aa: CASSSYQVGLNTEAFF

clone_size: NA
d_call: NA
v_call: TRBV7-9
j_call: TRBJ2-7
cdr3_nt: TGTGCCAGCAGCTTAGGTACAGGGTACGAGCAGTACTTC
cdr3_aa: CASSLGTGYEQYF

clone_size: NA
d_call: TRBD2
v_call: TRBV4-1
j_call: TRBJ2-7
cdr3_nt: TGCGCCAGCAGCCAAGTACTAGCGGGTGGGCCTTGGTCCTACGAGCAGTACTTC
cdr3_aa: CASSQVLAGGPWSYEQYF

clone_size: NA
d_call: TRBD1
v_call: TRBV10-3
j_call: TRBJ2-7
cdr3_nt: TGTGCCATCAGTGAGCCCGGACAGGGGATAGGGCACGAGCAGTACTTC
cdr3_aa: CAISEPGQGIGHEQYF

clone_size: NA
d_call: TRBD1
v_call: TRBV18
j_call: TRBJ1-2
cdr3_nt: TGTGCCAGCTCACCATTGGGACAGAACTATGGCTACACCTTC
cdr3_aa: CASSPLGQNYGYTF

clone_size: NA
d_call: TRBD2
v_call: TRBV25-1
j_call: TRBJ2-7
cdr3_nt: TGTGCCAGCAGTGCAGAACATATAGCGGGACCCTACGAGCAGTACTTC
cdr3_aa: CASSAEHIAGPYEQYF

clone_size: once
d_call: NA
v_call: TRBV4-3
j_call: TRBJ2-5
cdr3_nt: TGCGCCAGCAGCCAAGATGGAGGCGGAACTCAAGAGACCCAGTACTTC
cdr3_aa: CASSQDGGGTQETQYF

clone_size: NA
d_call: NA
v_call: TRBV4-3
j_call: TRBJ1-3
cdr3_nt: TGCGCCAGCAGCCGCCGGACTGGGGACACCATATATTTT
cdr3_aa: CASSRRTGDTIYF

clone_size: NA
d_call: NA
v_call: TRBV10-1
j_call: TRBJ2-7
cdr3_nt: TGCGCCAGCAGCCAGGGCTCCTACGAGCAGTACTTC
cdr3_aa: CASSQGSYEQYF

clone_size: NA
d_call: NA
v_call: TRBV5-8
j_call: TRBJ2-7
cdr3_nt: TGTGCCAGCAGACTAATGGGCTACGAGCAGTACTTC
cdr3_aa: CASRLMGYEQYF

clone_size: NA
d_call: TRBD1
v_call: TRBV4-1
j_call: TRBJ1-4
cdr3_nt: TGCGCCAGCAGCCAAGAAAGGGGCCGGGACAGGGAGCCCCAGAAAAAACTGTTTTTT
cdr3_aa: CASSQERGRDREPQKKLFF

clone_size: NA
d_call: NA
v_call: TRBV28
j_call: TRBJ2-7
cdr3_nt: TGTGCCAGCAGTTCATTTGGCTTGCCACATCAGACAGCCGAGCAGTACTTC
cdr3_aa: CASSSFGLPHQTAEQYF

clone_size: NA
d_call: TRBD2
v_call: TRBV5-6
j_call: TRBJ2-2
cdr3_nt: TGTGCCAGCAGAGGTGAGCGGGAGCCCACCGGGGAGCTGTTTTTT
cdr3_aa: CASRGEREPTGELFF

clone_size: NA
d_call: NA
v_call: TRBV9
j_call: TRBJ2-5
cdr3_nt: TGTGCCAGCAGCGTAAAGACTGGAGTTGAGGAGACCCAGTACTTC
cdr3_aa: CASSVKTGVEETQYF

clone_size: NA
d_call: NA
v_call: TRBV4-3
j_call: TRBJ1-3
cdr3_nt: TGCGCCAGCAGCCAAGAGAGGTCCTTTTACTCTGGAAACACCATATATTTT
cdr3_aa: CASSQERSFYSGNTIYF